This TCR beta chain was captured in a study of T cells in Graves' hyperthyroidism and ophthalmopathy (dated by TCRdb to between 2018 and 2021). Some background on the complete study: Peripheral blood samples were taken at initial diagnosis, before any treatment was given. To identify distinguishing TCR V-J signatures, a discovery cohort of roughly 100 patients was used, comprising some 43 with Graves' ophthalmopathy and under 60 with stable Graves' hyperthyroidism. Whether ophthalmopathy could be predicted prospectively was tested in an independent validation cohort made up of roughly 20 hyperthyroidism patients plus 17 patients who later progressed to ophthalmopathy. The 100 discovery patients were randomly split 7:3 into training and test sets. The study also compared thyroid tissue and blood T-cell repertoires from roughly six Graves' hyperthyroidism patients. After blood sampling, hyperthyroidism patients were treated with methimazole at a starting dose of 30 mg daily, and ophthalmopathy patients were treated with high-dose intravenous methylprednisolone. The paper describes TCR Vbeta CDR3 sequencing of 120 to 150 peripheral blood samples, made up of 43 ophthalmopathy patients, around 73 hyperthyroidism patients and 17 progressor patients. What the work shows at the level of the full study, not this receptor alone: A 13 V-J signature model separated ophthalmopathy from stable hyperthyroidism, with about 90% sensitivity and approximately 81% specificity in cross-validation and 80%/75% in testing. Sample size was not statistically predetermined, and investigators were not blinded to group allocation. During validation, the model predicted progression to ophthalmopathy a median of approximately six months ahead of onset, with around 71% sensitivity and 72.22% specificity. Most expanded thyroid clonotypes (frequency above 0.001) were also detected in blood, a finding suggesting that blood repertoires may reflect thyroid immune responses.

This clonotype was seen just once. The target of this receptor is not known. The input lacks base qualities; no much larger clone sits a single base away. One read amounts to weak evidence. Stable Graves' hyperthyroidism was defined as the absence of progression to ophthalmopathy over 18 months of follow-up. Hyperthyroidism patients were newly diagnosed, had a disease duration of under 2 months, and were aged 18 to 65 years. Any patient with an uncontrolled infection, another autoimmune disease, pregnancy or lactation was excluded. Clinical symptoms, serum thyroxine and TRAb, thyroid ultrasound, and orbital computed tomography formed the basis for the diagnoses. Ficoll-Paque density gradient centrifugation was used to isolate PBMCs from around 9.1 ml of fresh peripheral blood. Trizol reagent was used to extract total RNA, and RNA quality was then checked on an Agilent 2100 Bioanalyzer. Inclusive of the bounding cysteine and phenylalanine, the CDR3 is 15 residues long. Kept here is only the CDR3 DNA, which spans 45 bases and is read in frame from base 1. The germline ends are 15 bases apart after V is trimmed by 0 bases and J by 6 bases. In the germline V gene, CDR1 corresponds to SGHRS and CDR2 to YFSETQ.

TCR beta CDR3 regions were amplified from RNA transcripts. For the first round of RT-PCR on the TCR CDR3, the HTBI primer set was used together with the Qiagen OneStep RT-PCR kit. Libraries were constructed in a second round of multiplex PCR, after which size selection and purification were carried out. The libraries were sequenced on an Illumina HiSeq2000 using paired-end 100 bp reads. For the original study's pipeline: Raw data were processed with SOAPnuke, discarding reads with adapters, uncalled bases, mean Phred below 15, or no exact constant-primer or identifier match. High-quality paired reads were merged with COPE v1.2.5, and unique nucleotide sequences were defined as clonotypes. Clonotypes were aligned to IMGT TRBV, TRBD and TRBJ reference segments using MiTCR v1.1. Only V-J combinations with frequency above 0.0001, covering 99% to 99.2% of repertoires, were analysed. The TCS score was defined as F50 (clonal expansion) divided by E x V (chaos), with BLOSUM62-based TCRdist calculated between CDR3 peptides within each V-J. Welch's t-statistics and random forest reduced fewer than 600 V-J features to 13, which were used in a naive Bayes classifier (R e1071). Clones were called with MiXCR by TCRdb after fastp trimmed the public reads at Q25, and only in-frame beta chains were retained. Rows merge per CDR3 protein into single entries with the most common DNA and genes. Clone size and V and J calls follow TCRdb, not the original study. This sample holds about 690,000 distinct CDR3 sequences; 17% were observed only once. The ten largest clonotypes hold around a sixth of the sample.

The material sequenced was blood. The TCR originated in a middle-aged man with Graves' hyperthyroidism. The rearranged segments are TRBV5-1 and TRBJ1-1; TRBD1 is possibly the D segment (5 matching bases). The DNA sequence is as follows: TGCGCCAGCAGCTTGGTAGGGACGGGGAGCGCTGAAGCTTTCTTT. It translates as CASSLVGTGSAEAFF.